This is a list of T cell receptor beta chains from one sample in a study of shared clonotypes between healthy human individuals. Profiling relied on immunoSEQ multiplex PCR, and the TCRdb table lists in-frame clones only, not all of them. Among 2.5 million or so clones listed, just over 90% were seen once. The sample taken for sequencing was naive CD4+ T cells sorted from blood. The receptors shown here come from a young man in good health. Both conserved end residues are part of each CDR3. Each record gives: CDR3 length, J gene, V gene, D gene, clone size, CDR3 protein, CDR3 DNA. The D gene is left open where the match is weak. Only part of the rows carry a size: once, few, many, or a class if the clone is expanded.

>18|TRBJ2-3|TRBV5-6|TRBD1|once
CASSLLVQGELYTDTQYF
TGTGCCAGCAGCCTACTTGTACAGGGGGAATTGTACACAGATACGCAGTATTTT
>15|TRBJ2-3|TRBV30|NA|NA
CAWSVTRKGTDTQYF
TGTGCCTGGTCAGTGACTAGAAAGGGCACAGATACGCAGTATTTT
>15|TRBJ2-1|TRBV6-5|TRBD2|NA
CASSYLAGGPAEQFF
TGTGCCAGCAGTTACCTAGCGGGGGGACCCGCTGAGCAGTTCTTC
>14|TRBJ1-4|TRBV7-6|TRBD1|NA
CASSPGQGSEKLFF
TGTGCCAGCAGTCCGGGACAGGGTAGCGAAAAACTGTTTTTT
>15|TRBJ2-2|TRBV5-1|TRBD1|NA
CASSKPTGSDGELFF
TGCGCCAGCAGCAAGCCGACAGGGTCGGACGGGGAGCTGTTTTTT
>19|TRBJ1-5|TRBV21-1|NA|NA
CASSKERLNRGYSNQPQHF
TGTGCCAGCAGCAAAGAAAGGCTGAACAGGGGATATAGCAATCAGCCCCAGCATTTT
>11|TRBJ1-1|TRBV6-6|NA|NA
CASILNREAFF
TGTGCCAGCATCCTGAACAGGGAAGCTTTCTTT
>14|TRBJ1-2|TRBV5-4|NA|NA
CASSLDQFNYGYTF
TGTGCCAGCAGCTTGGATCAGTTTAACTATGGCTACACCTTC
>15|TRBJ1-6|TRBV10-3|NA|NA
CAISDRQDGNSPLHF
TGTGCCATCAGTGACCGACAGGATGGCAATTCACCCCTCCACTTT
>17|TRBJ2-7|TRBV5-1|NA|NA
CASSLLGSGSHSYEQYF
TGCGCCAGCAGCTTGTTAGGTTCAGGGTCACACTCCTACGAGCAGTACTTC
>18|TRBJ2-3|TRBV18|NA|NA
CASSPLYPGSQSTDTQYF
TGTGCCAGCTCACCACTATACCCCGGGAGCCAGAGCACAGATACGCAGTATTTT
>14|TRBJ2-1|TRBV15|NA|NA
CATSREGSFNEQFF
TGTGCCACCAGCAGAGAAGGCTCCTTCAATGAGCAGTTCTTC
>13|TRBJ1-6|TRBV6-5|TRBD1|NA
CASGETGYSPLHF
TGTGCCAGCGGTGAGACAGGGTATTCACCCCTCCACTTT
>12|TRBJ2-3|TRBV30|TRBD2|NA
CAWSGSGGAGYF
TGTGCCTGGAGTGGAAGCGGGGGGGCCGGGTATTTT
>14|TRBJ2-2|TRBV6-5|NA|once
CASSSTTHTGELFF
TGTGCCAGCAGTTCGACTACCCACACCGGGGAGCTGTTTTTT
>16|TRBJ2-3|TRBV7-2|NA|NA
CASSLTAGPSTDTQYF
TGTGCCAGCAGCCTTACGGCGGGGCCTAGCACAGATACGCAGTATTTT
>13|TRBJ2-5|TRBV29-1|NA|NA
CSAAWGTQETQYF
TGCAGCGCCGCCTGGGGGACCCAAGAGACCCAGTACTTC
>12|TRBJ2-7|TRBV18|NA|once
CASSPGPGEQYF
TGTGCCAGCTCACCCGGGCCGGGCGAGCAGTACTTC
>14|TRBJ2-1|TRBV12-5|NA|once
CASGLVPPGNEQFF
TGTGCTAGTGGTTTGGTACCCCCGGGCAATGAGCAGTTCTTC
>14|TRBJ1-6|TRBV6-6|NA|NA
CASSRDINNSPLHF
TGTGCCAGCTCCCGGGACATCAATAATTCACCCCTCCACTTT
>17|TRBJ2-7|TRBV7-9|NA|NA
CASSGGPTFGSPYEQYF
TGTGCCAGCAGCGGGGGCCCTACCTTTGGATCACCCTACGAGCAGTACTTC
>15|TRBJ1-2|TRBV28|NA|NA
CASSLSRGRNYGYTF
TGTGCCAGCAGTTTATCCCGGGGACGGAACTATGGCTACACCTTC
>15|TRBJ2-7|TRBV7-2|TRBD2|NA
CASTRGTSGSYEQYF
TGTGCCAGCACCCGCGGGACTAGCGGTTCCTACGAGCAGTACTTC
>16|TRBJ2-3|TRBV19|TRBD2|NA
CASSVSGATSTDTQYF
TGTGCCAGTAGTGTTAGCGGGGCCACTAGCACAGATACGCAGTATTTT